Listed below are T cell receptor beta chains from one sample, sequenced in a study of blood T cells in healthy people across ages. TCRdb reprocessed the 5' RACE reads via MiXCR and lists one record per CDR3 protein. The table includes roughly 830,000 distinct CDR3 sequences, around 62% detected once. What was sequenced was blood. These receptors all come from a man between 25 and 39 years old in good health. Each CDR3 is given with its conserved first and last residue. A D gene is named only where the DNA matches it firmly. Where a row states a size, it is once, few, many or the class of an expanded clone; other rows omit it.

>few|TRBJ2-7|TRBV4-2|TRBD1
TGTGCCAGCAGCCAAGCAGGGGGCCGGAGCTCCTACGAGCAGTACTTC
CASSQAGGRSSYEQYF
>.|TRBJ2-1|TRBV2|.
TGTGCCAGCAGTGGAGAACGTACGGGGGCGAATGAGCAGTTCTTC
CASSGERTGANEQFF
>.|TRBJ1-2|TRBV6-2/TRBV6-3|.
TGTGCCAGCAGTTACGACCGGGACTTAAATGGCTACACCTTC
CASSYDRDLNGYTF
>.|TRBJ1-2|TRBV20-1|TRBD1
TGCAGTGCCCGACCGGACAGGGGATTTGGAGGCTACACCTTC
CSARPDRGFGGYTF
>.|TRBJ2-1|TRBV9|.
TGTGCCAGCAGCCCCCGCCCAGGGGAAAATGAGCAGTTCTTC
CASSPRPGENEQFF
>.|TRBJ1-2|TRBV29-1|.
TGCAGCGTCCTGGACACCCACTATGGCTACACCTTC
CSVLDTHYGYTF
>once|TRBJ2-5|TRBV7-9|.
TGTGCCAGCAGCTCAGGGACTGTGGGGGATGGTGAGACCCAGTACTTC
CASSSGTVGDGETQYF
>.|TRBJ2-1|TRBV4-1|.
TGCGCCAGCAGCCCCCTAGGACGCGCCGGGATGGATGAGCAGTTCTTC
CASSPLGRAGMDEQFF
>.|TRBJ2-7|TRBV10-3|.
TGTGCCATCCAGCAAGCCTACGAGCAGTACTTC
CAIQQAYEQYF
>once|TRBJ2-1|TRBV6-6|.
TGTGCCAGCAGTTACGGGGGAATTAGCCCCTACAATGAGCAGTTCTTC
CASSYGGISPYNEQFF
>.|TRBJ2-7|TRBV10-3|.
TGTGCCATCAGTGAGTCGAAACAGGCGATAGACTACGAGCAGTACTTC
CAISESKQAIDYEQYF
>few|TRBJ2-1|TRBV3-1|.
TGTGCCAGTTTGTGGGGGTCTCACAATGAGCAGTTCTTC
CASLWGSHNEQFF
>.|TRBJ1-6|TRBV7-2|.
TGTGCCAGCAGCTTTGACCGCGGACTTGGCGGTTCACCCCTCCACTTT
CASSFDRGLGGSPLHF
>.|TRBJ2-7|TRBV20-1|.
TGCAGCGCTAGCCCGTATAGCTCCTACGAGCAGTACTTC
CSASPYSSYEQYF
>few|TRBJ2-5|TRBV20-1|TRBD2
TGCAGTGCTAGAGAGCGCGGGGGGTTAAAAGAGACCCAGTACTTC
CSARERGGLKETQYF
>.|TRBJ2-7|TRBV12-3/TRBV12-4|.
TGTGCCAGCAGTTTCGAGTCCTACGAGCAGTACTTC
CASSFESYEQYF
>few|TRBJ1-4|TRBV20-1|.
TGCAGTGCACCGGGATCGGGAGGTGAAAAACTGTTTTTT
CSAPGSGGEKLFF
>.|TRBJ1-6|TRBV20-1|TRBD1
TGCAGTGCTTTCACAGCGACAGGGCGGTATTCACCCCTCCACTTT
CSAFTATGRYSPLHF
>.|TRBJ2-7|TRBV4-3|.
TGCGCCAGCAGCCATCGCCTGGGAGTCTACGAGCAGTACTTC
CASSHRLGVYEQYF
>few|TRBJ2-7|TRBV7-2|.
TGTGCCAGCAGCTTAGTCGGCGGCCACGAGTACTTC
CASSLVGGHEYF
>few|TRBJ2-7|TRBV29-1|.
TGCAGCGTTGTTTCAGGGGTGGCCTACGAGCAGTACTTC
CSVVSGVAYEQYF